The clone carrying this T cell receptor beta chain was observed many times. Its antigen is not identified. CDR3 regions were amplified by Arm-PCR using iRepertoire HTBI primers to build TCR beta libraries. Source study methods: Among the samples, approximately 60 TRBV and 14 to 15 TRBJ segments were identified. TCRdb re-analysed the multiplex PCR reads in MiXCR, keeping a single row per CDR3 protein. None of the V and J calls come from the authors' own analysis; TCRdb made them. This table holds approximately 290,000 distinct CDR3 sequences, roughly a fifth found once. As to time point: persistent/refractory GD, antithyroid drugs over 5 years with positive TRAb. PBMC RNA was the source of the TCR library. V was cut by 5 bases and J by 5 bases, with 13 bases left in between. The germline gives CDR1 MDHEN, CDR2 SYDVKM. This CDR3 has 13 amino acids. This record belongs to a study of regulatory T cells in long-lasting Graves disease. The study, taken as a whole, reports: Persistent cases of Graves' showed reduced TCR diversity relative to newly diagnosed patients. Persistent disease showed a preference for TRBV28, TRBJ1-2 and TRBJ2-5. Possibly, too few samples lowered accuracy.

Sequencing used peripheral blood mononuclear cells (PBMCs), obtained when the disease was refractory, from a patient treated with antithyroid drugs. The sequence was obtained from a female donor with Graves disease. The chain uses TRBV28 and TRBJ2-7, with D possibly TRBD1 on 6 matching bases. CDR3 in amino acids: CASSLQGGDEQYF. CDR3 nucleotides: TGTGCCAGCAGTCTACAGGGTGGCGACGAGCAGTACTTC.